Following are 5 T cell receptor beta chains from one sample sequenced in a study of shared clonotypes between healthy human individuals. Assay: immunoSEQ multiplex PCR; the TCRdb copy retains only in-frame clones and omits some. This repertoire shows approximately 530,000 clones, roughly 95% found once; its top ten account for 0.064%. Sample: naive CD4+ T cells sorted from blood. As for subset: CD45RA+ positively selected. The receptors stem from a woman in her 30s in good health.

V usage is TRBV5-1 and J usage is TRBJ2-1, with TRBD2 identical over 11 bases. From germline, CDR1 is SGHRS and CDR2 YFSETQ. CDR3 size: 16 residues. V was pared by 4 bases and J by 3 bases, with 6 bases of the junction left unmatched. CDR3 region: CASSGTGTSGYNEQFF. CDR3 sequence (DNA): TGCGCCAGCAGCGGCACCGGGACTAGCGGCTACAATGAGCAGTTCTTC.

The count of this clone is one. The chain couples TRBV7-9 to TRBJ2-5; D not resolved. Matching the DNA end better, TRBJ2-7 makes the J call doubtful. This CDR3 comprises 11 residues. Germline V gene lookup returns CDR1 SEHNR and CDR2 FQNEAQ (reference sequence). The CDR3 nucleotides are TGTGCCAGCAGCACACAGTACGAGCAGTACTTC. The encoded protein is CASSTQYEQYF.

The DNA for the CDR3 is TGTGCCAGCGGGGTCTGGCAGGGTAAAGTATATGGCTACACCTTC. This codes for CASGVWQGKVYGYTF. The gene calls are TRBV28 and TRBJ1-2; D perhaps matches TRBD1 (5 bases). Germline loops: CDR1 MDHEN, CDR2 SYDVKM. The CDR3 runs to 15 residues. V dropped 8 bases and J dropped 5 bases, with 21 bases sitting between them.

The chain links TRBV27 to TRBJ2-7; 10 positions agree with TRBD1. Trimming at V came to 4 bases and at J to 4 bases, leaving 13 bases not matched to a gene. The CDR3 covers 17 residues. CDR1 and CDR2 from the germline V gene are MNHEY and SMNVEV (reference sequence). The CDR3 is CASSSALGTGEGYEQYF. As DNA, the CDR3 is TGTGCCAGCAGTTCAGCGCTCGGGACAGGGGAAGGATACGAGCAGTACTTC.

The rearrangement joins TRBV7-2 to TRBJ2-1, with 7 nucleotides matching TRBD2. The V and J ends lost 1 base and 5 bases, in that order; junction bases with no gene match: 5. The germline V gene encodes CDR1 SGHTA and CDR2 FQGNSA. CDR3 size: 15 residues. Written as DNA, the CDR3 is TGTGCCAGCAGCTTAGGCGGGAGCGGGCACAATGAGCAGTTCTTC. Translated: CASSLGGSGHNEQFF.